This TCR beta chain appears in the sequencing data of a study of blood T cell repertoires in COVID-19. Overall study: Spain, Italy and the United States supplied samples that represented acute and convalescent COVID-19. T cells, B-cell-depleted T cells, or PBMCs provided the cDNA or gDNA that served as material.

This CDR3 is 16 amino acids long. Germline CDR1 and CDR2: MDHEN and SYDVKM. V dropped 1 base and J dropped 9 bases, with 18 bases sitting between them. Original handling: Nucleated cell number was recorded as an estimate derived from reference gene primer amplification. Using immunoSEQ multiplex PCR, the repertoire was profiled, and TCRdb retains in-frame clones only, with some absent. D and trimming were read from the DNA, whereas the V and J calls and clone size are those reported in that table. The sample carries some 250,000 clones, around 82% recorded once. The sequenced material came from peripheral blood. The receptor's source is a man aged 80 or over with acute or convalescent COVID-19. This rearrangement joins TRBV28 to TRBJ2-2; a weak D match, TRBD2 (5 bases). CDR3 in amino acids: CASSLSRLGIPRELFF. Here the CDR3 DNA reads TGTGCCAGCAGTTTATCTCGGCTCGGGATTCCCCGGGAGCTGTTTTTT.